This T cell receptor beta chain is drawn from a study of early T cells in non-severe SARS-CoV-2 infection. Background on the study: With bulk RNA from unsorted whole blood as input, sequencing yielded unpaired chains.

With 1 base removed from V and 4 bases from J, the gap between germline ends came to 10 bases. This CDR3 is 14 amino acids long. Germline-derived CDR1 and CDR2 are SGHNT and YYREEE (reference sequence). This clonotype was counted a few times. Individual cDNA molecules received unique molecular identifiers during library preparation. TCRdb analysed the 5' RACE reads with MiXCR anew, one entry per CDR3 protein. The sample yields fewer than 80,000 distinct CDR3 sequences, about 10% seen once. Sequencing used whole blood. The V and J genes are TRBV5-4 and TRBJ2-3; D unclear. This TCR derives from an adult who was a healthcare worker with PCR-confirmed SARS-CoV-2 infection or an uninfected control (not recorded which). CDR3 nucleotide sequence: TGTGCCAGCAGCTTGCAGAATGTAGCAGATACGCAGTATTTT. Translation: CASSLQNVADTQYF. Using reference TRBV5-4 and TRBJ2-3 for the parts outside the CDR3, the full variable domain is ETGVTQSPTHLIKTRGQQVTLRCSSQSGHNTVSWYQQALGQGPQFIFQYYREEENGRGNFPPRFSGLQFPNYSSELNVNALELDDSALYLCASSLQNVADTQYFGPGTRLTVL.